This passage covers 30 T cell receptor beta chains from one sample sequenced in a study of blood T cell repertoires in COVID-19 (dated by TCRdb to about 2020). The library was generated by the immunoSEQ multiplex PCR assay. Not all clones reach the TCRdb copy of this immuneACCESS table, which keeps in-frame sequences only. Checked studies attribute under half of the gap to unresolved V genes and leave the rest unexplained. The sample has 55,000 to 70,000 clones on record, roughly 80% of them singletons. More than 9.5% of the sample rests with the top ten. Sequencing was performed on peripheral blood. Receptor source: an elderly woman with acute or convalescent COVID-19.

The gene calls are TRBV9 and TRBJ2-2; 11 bases are a match to TRBD2. Germline V gene lookup returns CDR1 SGDLS and CDR2 YYNGEE. The CDR3 loop spans 16 amino acids. Germline trimming cut 0 bases from V and 5 bases from J; bases unmatched to any gene: 3. The CDR3 sequence: CASSVGLAGGTGELFF. The CDR3 bases are TGTGCCAGCAGCGTAGGTCTAGCGGGGGGTACCGGGGAGCTGTTTTTT.

This clone was observed a few times. CDR3 nucleotides: TGTGCCAGCAGCTCGACAGGGGGACGCACTGAAGCTTTCTTT. Its translation is CASSSTGGRTEAFF. The V and J genes are TRBV7-3 and TRBJ1-1, with TRBD1 matching 9 bases. Germline assignment: CDR1 SGHTA and CDR2 FQGTGA. J gave up 4 bases and V 4 bases, and 4 bases lay outside the gene matches. This CDR3 has 14 residues. Variable domain in full (rest from reference TRBV7-3 and TRBJ1-1): GAGVSQTPSNKVTEKGKYVELRCDPISGHTALYWYRQSLGQGPEFLIYFQGTGAADDSGLPNDRFFAVRPEGSVSTLKIQRTERGDSAVYLCASSSTGGRTEAFFGQGTRLTVV.

This rearrangement joins TRBV6-5 to TRBJ1-1; possible D gene TRBD1, 6 bases. The germline V gene has CDR1 MNHEY and CDR2 SVGAGI. The CDR3 extends over 14 amino acids. Trimming stripped 4 bases from V and 0 bases from J, with 9 bases between. CDR3 in DNA: TGTGCCAGCAGTTTCAACAGGGTGAACACTGAAGCTTTCTTT. Translated: CASSFNRVNTEAFF.

This clone occurred once. The rearrangement uses TRBV28 and TRBJ2-7; 7 positions agree with TRBD2. The length of the CDR3 is 14 residues. The V and J ends lost 4 bases and 1 base, in that order; junction bases with no gene match: 4. Germline-derived CDR1 and CDR2 are MDHEN and SYDVKM. CDR3 sequence (DNA): TGTGCCAGCAGTTGGGGGGGTTCGTCCTACGAGCAGTACTTC. Translated, it gives CASSWGGSSYEQYF.

The rearrangement links TRBV9 to TRBJ1-4, with 7 bases fitting TRBD1. V lost 4 bases and J lost 8; bases outside the gene matches: 8. Per the germline V gene, CDR1 is SGDLS and CDR2 is YYNGEE. The CDR3 contains 14 residues. The CDR3 protein is CASSSRDSGEKLFF. The CDR3 DNA follows: TGTGCCAGCAGCTCCCGGGACAGTGGAGAAAAACTGTTTTTT.

This rearrangement joins TRBV6-5 to TRBJ2-5, with a tentative D call TRBD1 (6 bases). CDR1 is MNHEY and CDR2 is SVGAGI in the germline V gene. The CDR3 extends over 12 amino acids. Trimming took off 11 bases at V and 3 bases at J, with 13 bases between the two ends. The CDR3 protein is CASPAGEETQYF. The CDR3 coding sequence is TGTGCCTCGCCGGCAGGGGAAGAGACCCAGTACTTC.

The CDR3 coding sequence is TGTGCCAGCAGTCCCGGGACAGGTAACAATCAGCCCCAGCATTTT. Translated: CASSPGTGNNQPQHF. The V gene is TRBV2, the J gene TRBJ1-5, with 8 positions matching TRBD1. There are 15 residues in the CDR3. CDR1 SNHLY and CDR2 FYNNEI come from the germline V gene. Unmatched junction bases numbered 6, after V lost 5 bases and J lost 3 bases.

The chain carries TRBV11-3 and TRBJ2-3; 10 bases are a match to TRBD2. The CDR3 extends over 14 amino acids. V was clipped by 6 bases and J by 4 bases; unmatched bases: 4. The germline V gene encodes CDR1 SGHNT and CDR2 YENEEA. In nucleotides, the CDR3 is TGTGCCAGCAGTAGCGGGGGGTGGGCAGATACGCAGTATTTT. Its protein product is CASSSGGWADTQYF. Variable domain in full (rest from reference TRBV11-3 and TRBJ2-3): EAGVVQSPRYKIIEKKQPVAFWCNPISGHNTLYWYLQNLGQGPELLIRYENEEAVDDSQLPKDRFSAERLKGVDSTLKIQPAELGDSAVYLCASSSGGWADTQYFGPGTRLTVL.

This clone was seen only a few times. This chain connects TRBV19 to TRBJ1-1, with D unresolved. The ends were cut back, 0 bases at V and 7 bases at J, with 12 bases in the middle. CDR3 length equals 14 residues. Germline V gene lookup returns CDR1 LNHDA and CDR2 SQIVND (reference sequence). The CDR3 region has the DNA TGTGCCAGTAGTATAGAAGGGAGGTTCGGTGAAGCTTTCTTT. Its protein is CASSIEGRFGEAFF.

This chain joins TRBV9 and TRBJ2-2; tentatively, D is TRBD1 (5 bases). The V and J ends lost 3 bases and 6 bases respectively, with 15 bases between them. Germline CDR1 reads SGDLS; CDR2 reads YYNGEE. CDR3 length: 15 residues. CDR3 coding DNA: TGTGCCAGCAGCGCCTCAGGGCTAGTTGCCGGGGAGCTGTTTTTT. Its translation is CASSASGLVAGELFF. Filled out from reference TRBV9 and TRBJ2-2, the complete variable domain reads DSGVTQTPKHLITATGQRVTLRCSPRSGDLSVYWYQQSLDQGLQFLIQYYNGEERAKGNILERFSAQQFPDLHSELNLSSLELGDSALYFCASSASGLVAGELFFGEGSRLTVL.

The chain links TRBV29-1 to TRBJ2-7; tentative D call: TRBD2 (6 bases). Looked up from germline, CDR1 is SQVTM and CDR2 is ANQGSEA. This CDR3 region has 14 residues. With 0 bases removed from V and 0 bases from J, the gap between germline ends came to 9 bases. CDR3 nucleotide sequence: TGCAGCGTTGAAGATCGGCGGGGCTCCTACGAGCAGTACTTC. Translating gives CSVEDRRGSYEQYF.

The gene calls are TRBV7-3 and TRBJ1-1; D ambiguous. Between the trimmed V and J ends, which lost 5 bases and 1 base, there was a span of 11 bases. CDR1 is SGHTA and CDR2 is FQGTGA in the germline V gene. CDR3 size: 14 residues. The CDR3 loop reads CASSASPGNTEAFF. In DNA form, the CDR3 reads TGTGCCAGCAGCGCCTCGCCGGGGAACACTGAAGCTTTCTTT.

The genes are TRBV25-1 and TRBJ1-2; no reliable D call. This CDR3 is 12 amino acids long. Trimming stripped 4 bases from V and 8 bases from J, with 11 bases between. From germline, CDR1 is MGHDK and CDR2 SYGVNS. CDR3 amino acids: CASSGRVGGYTF. Here the CDR3 DNA reads TGTGCCAGCAGTGGGAGGGTAGGCGGCTACACCTTC.

The CDR3 sequence is CSASMGQSGNTEAFF. As DNA, the CDR3 is TGCAGTGCTAGTATGGGACAGTCGGGGAACACTGAAGCTTTCTTT. The chain combines TRBV20-1 with TRBJ1-1; 7 nucleotides align to TRBD1. Germline CDR1 is DFQATT and CDR2 is SNEGSKA (reference sequence). CDR3 length: 15 amino acids. V was clipped by 3 bases and J by 1 base; unmatched bases: 8.

The V and J genes are TRBV12-3 or TRBV12-4 and TRBJ1-2; 9 bases fit TRBD1. This CDR3 contains 12 residues. J was trimmed by 6 bases and V by 6 bases; bases with no gene match: 2. The CDR3 here is CASSRTGDGYTF. Here the CDR3 DNA reads TGTGCCAGCAGCAGGACAGGGGATGGCTACACCTTC.

The chain uses TRBV5-4 and TRBJ1-1; D remains ambiguous. Germline values: CDR1 SGHNT, CDR2 YYREEE (reference sequence). The CDR3 spans 13 residues. The V gene lost 6 bases and the J gene lost 0 bases, with 9 bases spanning the gap. The CDR3 DNA reads as TGTGCCAGCAAAGAACAGATGAACACTGAAGCTTTCTTT. It is translated as CASKEQMNTEAFF.

This chain uses TRBV2 with TRBJ1-2; D not resolved. Germline-derived CDR1 and CDR2 are SNHLY and FYNNEI. Trimming left V 3 bases short and J 7 bases short, with 18 bases between. This CDR3 has 15 residues. CDR3 loop: CASSDIILRVVGYTF. The CDR3 bases are TGTGCCAGCAGTGATATAATACTTCGGGTGGTTGGCTACACCTTC.

The chain uses TRBV10-1 and TRBJ2-3, with TRBD1 as a possible D gene (6 bases). The CDR3 contains 13 residues. Germline values: CDR1 WNHNN, CDR2 SYGVQD (reference sequence). The V and J ends lost 8 bases and 1 base respectively, with 10 bases between them. CDR3 DNA sequence: TGCGCCAGCCAACAGGGAGGCACAGATACGCAGTATTTT. Residues: CASQQGGTDTQYF.

The chain combines TRBV5-1 with TRBJ1-2, with D perhaps matching TRBD1 (5 bases). The V gene lost 2 bases and the J gene lost 7 bases, with 9 bases spanning the gap. CDR3 size: 12 residues. In germline, CDR1 is SGHRS, CDR2 YFSETQ. CDR3 residues: CASSFAGSGYTF. Written as DNA, the CDR3 is TGCGCCAGCAGCTTCGCAGGGTCTGGCTACACCTTC.

Of note for this clone: Germline is not matched at one junction end, which may reflect a read error. The genes are TRBV6-5 and TRBJ1-2, with 11 bases lining up with TRBD1. The CDR3 contains 11 residues. The V gene's germline CDR1 is MNHEY and CDR2 SVGAGI. The CDR3 is CASRRTGGLAF. The CDR3 DNA reads as TGTGCCAGCAGGCGGACAGGGGGCCTTGCCTTC.

The chain uses TRBV2 and TRBJ1-6; 7 positions match TRBD1. Germline CDR1 and CDR2: SNHLY and FYNNEI. After removal of 1 base from V and 9 bases from J, the junction contained 3 bases not matched to a gene. The CDR3 sequence is 14 residues long. The CDR3 coding sequence is TGTGCCAGCAGTGAAGAACAGGGGCGTTCACCCCTCCACTTT. Residues: CASSEEQGRSPLHF.

The chain carries TRBV6-2 or TRBV6-3 and TRBJ2-1; tentatively, D is TRBD2 (7 bases). Trimming left V 1 base short and J 8 bases short, with 18 bases between. The CDR3 extends over 16 amino acids. CDR1 is MNHEY and CDR2 is SVGEGT in the germline V gene. The CDR3 DNA is TGTGCCAGCAGTTACTTGGGCAGGGGAGGGATAGATGAGCAGTTCTTC. Translating it yields CASSYLGRGGIDEQFF.

V and J are TRBV5-1 and TRBJ2-1, with 7 bases identical to TRBD2. Trimming at V came to 5 bases and at J to 6 bases, leaving 11 bases not matched to a gene. The CDR3 runs 15 residues. Germline loops: CDR1 SGHRS, CDR2 YFSETQ. CDR3 sequence: CASRSGASGSNEQFF. The CDR3 bases are TGCGCCAGCAGAAGCGGGGCGTCGGGTAGCAATGAGCAGTTCTTC.

This chain uses TRBV14 with TRBJ1-5; a possible D gene is TRBD1 (6 bases). The CDR3 sequence is 13 residues long. Germline assignment: CDR1 SGHDN and CDR2 FVKESK. Trimming took 9 bases from V and 3 from J, leaving 12 bases between them. As DNA, the CDR3 is TGTGCCAGTGCGACAGGTTTCAATCAGCCCCAGCATTTT. It translates to CASATGFNQPQHF.

For the CDR3, the DNA is TGTGCCAGCAGCGCCCTTAGAATGACTAGTCAAGAGACCCAGTACTTC. Protein sequence: CASSALRMTSQETQYF. The rearrangement links TRBV7-6 to TRBJ2-5, with D perhaps matching TRBD2 (6 bases). Trimming stripped 5 bases from V and 2 bases from J, with 18 bases between. CDR1 and CDR2 (germline): SGHVS, FNYEAQ. The CDR3 runs 16 residues.

This sequence joins TRBV7-9 and TRBJ2-1; possible D gene TRBD1, 5 bases. Between the trimmed V and J ends, which lost 6 bases and 15 bases, there was a span of 15 bases. The CDR3 has 11 amino acids. Looked up from germline, CDR1 is SEHNR and CDR2 is FQNEAQ (reference sequence). DNA for the CDR3: TGTGCCAGCAGTCAGGGCTTTAGGGGGTTCTTC. It is translated as CASSQGFRGFF.

Comment on this clone: Within the sample, other DNA sequences also encode this same CDR3. The DNA of the CDR3 is TGTGCCAGCACCCAGGACAGGGCGGACTATGGCTACACCTTC. Translation gives CASTQDRADYGYTF. The chain has TRBV6-5 and TRBJ1-2, with 8 nucleotides matching TRBD1. This CDR3 has 14 amino acids. Germline V gene lookup returns CDR1 MNHEY and CDR2 SVGAGI. Trimming cost V 7 bases and J 3 bases; bases outside gene matches: 7.

This clone was recorded only once. This sequence joins TRBV19 and TRBJ1-4, with 9 nucleotides matching TRBD1. CDR1 is LNHDA, CDR2 SQIVND, per germline (reference sequence). The CDR3 consists of 16 residues. V gave up 4 bases and J gave up 10 bases; unmatched junction bases: 13. Here the CDR3 reads CASSTFRDRDLGKLFF. CDR3 in DNA: TGTGCCAGTAGTACCTTCCGGGACAGGGATTTAGGAAAACTGTTTTTT.

This chain links TRBV6-2 or TRBV6-3 with TRBJ2-7, with 9 bases lining up with TRBD2. CDR1 and CDR2 (germline): MNHEY, SVGEGT. V trimming: 0 bases; J trimming: 3 bases; junction bases outside the gene matches: 15. There are 19 residues in the CDR3. The DNA for the CDR3 is TGTGCCAGCAGTTACTCGGGCGCTAGCGGGGCCACATTTAGCTACGAGCAGTACTTC. Residues: CASSYSGASGATFSYEQYF.

CDR3 DNA: TGTGCCAGCACCCGGGGCAATCAGCCCCAGCATTTT. It specifies CASTRGNQPQHF. The chain joins TRBV7-2 to TRBJ1-5; D unresolved. Looked up from germline, CDR1 is SGHTA and CDR2 is FQGNSA. There are 12 residues in the CDR3. Trimming removed 7 bases from V and 2 bases from J, with 6 bases in between.